The 30 T cell receptor beta chains below all came from one sample that was sequenced in a study of blood T cell repertoires in COVID-19. TCRdb keeps only in-frame clones here, not all; method: immunoSEQ multiplex PCR. In the table there are some 270,000 clones, approximately 86% of which are singletons. What was sequenced was peripheral blood. These receptors were collected from a human donor with COVID-19, enrolled during active disease. The donor label of this sample is uncertain.

The J gene is TRBJ1-5, the V gene TRBV6-5; tentative D call: TRBD1 (6 bases). CDR1 and CDR2 from the germline V gene are MNHEY and SVGAGI. V lost 6 bases and J lost 1, with 13 bases in between. The CDR3 has 15 amino acids. In DNA, the CDR3 is TGTGCCAGCAGACCGGGACATTTAAGCAATCAGCCCCAGCATTTT. This codes for CASRPGHLSNQPQHF.

The sample holds one count of this clone. The chain combines TRBV28 with TRBJ1-1; no clear D gene. V lost 2 bases and J 8 bases, leaving 18 bases between the germline ends. The CDR3 has 15 amino acids. Germline-derived CDR1 and CDR2 are MDHEN and SYDVKM. The CDR3 sequence: CASSLSQTRQAEAFF. CDR3 coding DNA: TGTGCCAGCAGTTTAAGCCAGACCCGGCAGGCCGAAGCTTTCTTT.

V is TRBV5-1 and J is TRBJ1-2; D unresolved. The germline V gene encodes CDR1 SGHRS and CDR2 YFSETQ. The CDR3 sequence is 15 residues long. V was shortened by 4 bases and J by 2 bases, with 15 bases between the two germline ends. CDR3 sequence: CASSLGPVENYGYTF. The CDR3 DNA is TGCGCCAGCAGCCTGGGCCCAGTGGAGAACTATGGCTACACCTTC.

The CDR3 DNA is TGTGCCAGCAGCTTTAGCACTGAAGCTTTCTTT. It specifies CASSFSTEAFF. The V and J genes are TRBV5-5 and TRBJ1-1; D not certain. V lost 2 bases and J 4 bases, leaving 3 bases between the germline ends. From germline, CDR1 is SGHKS and CDR2 YYEKEE (reference sequence). The CDR3 contains 11 residues. Full variable domain (remainder filled in from reference TRBV5-5 and TRBJ1-1): DAGVTQSPTHLIKTRGQQVTLRCSPISGHKSVSWYQQVLGQGPQFIFQYYEKEERGRGNFPDRFSARQFPNYSSELNVNALLLGDSALYLCASSFSTEAFFGQGTRLTVV.

In DNA, the CDR3 is TGCAGCGTTTTGACTAGCGGGGTCTCCTACGAGCAGTACTTC. It specifies CSVLTSGVSYEQYF. The chain links TRBV29-1 to TRBJ2-7, with TRBD2 identical over 11 bases. The V gene end was trimmed by 5 bases and the J gene end by 0 bases; junction bases not matched to a gene: 3. The CDR3 spans 14 residues. Germline CDR1 SQVTM, CDR2 ANQGSEA.

V gene TRBV6-5 combines with J gene TRBJ1-4; 10 bases fit TRBD1. J lost 8 bases, V lost 7 bases, and 7 bases had no gene match. CDR1 and CDR2 from the germline V gene are MNHEY and SVGAGI. The CDR3 runs 14 residues. The chain's CDR3 is CASISTGGREKLFF. The CDR3, as DNA: TGTGCCAGCATATCGACAGGGGGCCGCGAAAAACTGTTTTTT.

The chain is built from TRBV7-2 and TRBJ1-1; TRBD1 matches 7 bases. The germline V gene encodes CDR1 SGHTA and CDR2 FQGNSA. The length of the CDR3 is 16 residues. The V and J ends lost 5 bases and 1 base, in that order; junction bases with no gene match: 10. CDR3 residues: CASSPTQGLKNTEAFF. As DNA, the CDR3 is TGTGCCAGCAGCCCGACACAGGGGCTTAAGAACACTGAAGCTTTCTTT.

The J gene is TRBJ1-5, the V gene TRBV7-2; 12 bases match TRBD1. The junction had 6 bases not matched to a gene; V was cut back by 5 bases and J by 1 base. The CDR3 runs 17 residues. Germline CDR1 is SGHTA and CDR2 is FQGNSA. CDR3 residues: CASSPGQGARSNQPQHF. The CDR3 DNA follows: TGTGCCAGCAGCCCGGGACAGGGGGCGAGGAGCAATCAGCCCCAGCATTTT.

V usage is TRBV15 and J usage is TRBJ1-3, with 9 positions matching TRBD1. V shed 3 bases and J 2 bases; nucleotides not matched to a gene: 5. The CDR3 extends over 16 amino acids. The germline V gene has CDR1 LNHNV and CDR2 YYDKDF (reference sequence). The DNA for the CDR3 is TGTGCCACCAGCAGGGACAGGGGACTTACTGGAAACACCATATATTTT. It is translated as CATSRDRGLTGNTIYF.

V usage is TRBV7-9 and J usage is TRBJ2-7; TRBD2 matches 11 bases. In germline, CDR1 is SEHNR, CDR2 FQNEAQ (reference sequence). The CDR3 loop spans 16 amino acids. V was clipped by 1 base and J by 4 bases; unmatched bases: 6. The CDR3 DNA sequence: TGTGCCAGCAGCTTAGGTCCAACTAGCGGGGGTTACGAGCAGTACTTC. This codes for CASSLGPTSGGYEQYF.

DNA for the CDR3: TGTGCCAGCAGCTTAGAAGTGGCCTTCAATGAGCAGTTCTTC. Translation: CASSLEVAFNEQFF. The chain carries TRBV7-2 and TRBJ2-1; D call uncertain. The CDR3 spans 14 residues. V was trimmed by 1 base and J by 6 bases, leaving 10 bases between them. Germline V gives CDR1 SGHTA, CDR2 FQGNSA.

The chain employs TRBV28 and TRBJ1-5; D not resolved. From germline, CDR1 is MDHEN and CDR2 SYDVKM. V was clipped by 3 bases and J by 7 bases, with 10 bases between them. The CDR3 has 13 amino acids. CDR3 sequence reads: CASSFVQRQPQHF. For the CDR3, the DNA is TGTGCCAGCAGTTTTGTACAACGACAGCCCCAGCATTTT.

As to this clone: Since a much larger clone is just one base distant, this may be a read error. The sample contains more than one DNA sequence encoding this CDR3. The chain carries TRBV7-2 and TRBJ2-7; D possibly corresponds to TRBD2 (5 bases). CDR3 size: 14 residues. The V gene's germline CDR1 is SGHTA and CDR2 FQGNSA. CDR3 sequence reads: CASSLVGSAYEQYF. As DNA, the CDR3 is TGCGCCAGCAGCTTAGTAGGGAGCGCGTACGAGCAGTACTTC.

As DNA, the CDR3 is TGTGCCAGCAGTTTATCGGGACAGCTCCTGTACGAGCAGTACTTC. Translated: CASSLSGQLLYEQYF. The V gene is TRBV27, the J gene TRBJ2-7; 7 nucleotides align to TRBD1. The germline V gene encodes CDR1 MNHEY and CDR2 SMNVEV (reference sequence). J lost 4 bases, V lost 0 bases, and 6 bases had no gene match. This CDR3 is built from 15 residues.

DNA of the CDR3: TGCGCCAGCAGCCAAACCGGGGATCGATATCGTTCACCCCTCCACTTT. Translation gives CASSQTGDRYRSPLHF. The chain couples TRBV4-1 to TRBJ1-6; D not resolved. Germline CDR1 reads MGHRA; CDR2 reads YSYEKL. The CDR3 has 16 amino acids. V dropped 2 bases and J dropped 9 bases, with 17 bases sitting between them.

The chain recombines TRBV5-4 with TRBJ2-2; 9 nucleotides match TRBD2. Unmatched junction bases numbered 13, after V lost 4 bases and J lost 6 bases. This CDR3 is 17 amino acids long. Germline V CDR1 and CDR2: SGHNT, YYREEE (reference sequence). CDR3 sequence (DNA): TGTGCCAGCAGCCCCGTGCGGGGCGGGAGGGTCCCCGGGGAGCTGTTTTTT. Translating it yields CASSPVRGGRVPGELFF.

The chain recombines TRBV9 with TRBJ1-1; 7 positions agree with TRBD1. Germline V gene lookup returns CDR1 SGDLS and CDR2 YYNGEE. The CDR3 has 14 residues. The ends lost 0 bases at V and 6 bases at J; junction bases unmatched: 5. CDR3 coding DNA: TGTGCCAGCAGCGTAGCCCCAGGGGGTGCTGAAGCTTTCTTT. As protein: CASSVAPGGAEAFF.

This chain connects TRBV2 to TRBJ2-5; 12 bases are shared with TRBD2. The germline V gene has CDR1 SNHLY and CDR2 FYNNEI. CDR3 length: 15 amino acids. Trimming cost V 7 bases and J 5 bases; bases outside gene matches: 8. This CDR3 reads CASNRLAGVVETQYF. CDR3 DNA: TGTGCCAGCAACCGACTAGCGGGAGTTGTGGAGACCCAGTACTTC.

The V call is TRBV24-1, the J call TRBJ1-1; 8 bases fit TRBD1. The V segment lost 5 bases and the J segment 4 bases; nucleotides outside the gene matches: 2. CDR1 is KGHDR and CDR2 is SFDVKD in the germline V gene. The CDR3 runs to 13 residues. CDR3 in DNA: TGTGCCACCAGTGGTACAGGGGGCACTGAAGCTTTCTTT. It codes for CATSGTGGTEAFF.

The chain employs TRBV7-9 and TRBJ1-5; a weak D match, TRBD1 (6 bases). Trimming stripped 6 bases from V and 3 bases from J, with 15 bases between. CDR1 SEHNR and CDR2 FQNEAQ come from the germline V gene (reference sequence). The CDR3 runs 15 residues. CDR3 sequence: CASSWGTGYNQPQHF. The CDR3 nucleotides are TGTGCCAGCAGTTGGGGAACAGGGTACAATCAGCCCCAGCATTTT.

This chain connects TRBV5-1 to TRBJ1-1; 7 positions match TRBD1. The CDR3 loop spans 14 amino acids. Germline V gives CDR1 SGHRS, CDR2 YFSETQ. The V segment lost 4 bases and the J segment 4 bases; nucleotides outside the gene matches: 7. In nucleotides, the CDR3 is TGCGCCAGCAGCCCTTACAGGGGAGGCACTGAAGCTTTCTTT. Residues: CASSPYRGGTEAFF.

Of note for this clone: The junction departs from the called germline gene at one end, perhaps through a read error. CDR3 sequence reads: CASILGPSGTGGNTIYF. The CDR3 bases are TGTGCCAGCATTTTAGGGCCCTCCGGGACAGGAGGAAACACCATATATTTT. The chain employs TRBV28 and TRBJ1-3; 8 positions agree with TRBD1. This CDR3 is 17 amino acids long. The germline V gene has CDR1 MDHEN and CDR2 SYDVKM.

The J gene is TRBJ1-1, the V gene TRBV12-5; D uncertain. From germline, CDR1 is LGHNT and CDR2 FRNRAP. The CDR3 extends over 13 amino acids. Trimming removed 6 bases from V and 2 bases from J, with 10 bases in between. The CDR3 nucleotides are TGTGCTAGTGGGCGACCGACAAACACTGAAGCTTTCTTT. It codes for CASGRPTNTEAFF.

The chain has TRBV12-3 or TRBV12-4 and TRBJ2-5; D might be TRBD1 (5 bases). CDR3 length: 12 amino acids. V lost 8 bases and J lost 5, with 12 bases in between. CDR3 residues: CASGAARETQYF. The CDR3 region has the DNA TGTGCCAGCGGGGCCGCGAGGGAGACCCAGTACTTC.

The chain is built from TRBV25-1 and TRBJ2-7; TRBD2 might be the D (5 bases). Germline CDR1 is MGHDK and CDR2 is SYGVNS. V lost 7 bases and J lost 6, with 13 bases in between. CDR3 length: 12 residues. CDR3 protein: CASISVAGEQYF. The CDR3 DNA sequence: TGTGCCAGCATTAGCGTTGCCGGCGAGCAGTACTTC.

The chain couples TRBV30 to TRBJ1-5, with D maybe TRBD1 (5 bases). Germline V lookup: CDR1 GTSNPN, CDR2 SVGIG (reference sequence). V gave up 0 bases and J gave up 3 bases, with 9 bases separating them. The length of the CDR3 is 14 residues. CDR3 sequence (DNA): TGTGCCTGGAGTGTAAGCAGGGACAATCAGCCCCAGCATTTT. This encodes CAWSVSRDNQPQHF.

This chain uses TRBV6-1 with TRBJ2-3, with D possibly matching TRBD1 (5 bases). CDR1 is MNHNS, CDR2 SASEGT, per germline. There are 14 residues in the CDR3. The V end lost 1 base, the J end lost 3 bases, and 8 bases lay between the germline ends. The DNA for the CDR3 is TGTGCCAGCAGTGAAGTCTCAGGGACAGATACGCAGTATTTT. Translated, it gives CASSEVSGTDTQYF.

The V gene is TRBV7-2, the J gene TRBJ2-1; 7 bases are shared with TRBD2. In germline, CDR1 is SGHTA, CDR2 FQGNSA. The CDR3 has 16 amino acids. V trimming: 1 base; J trimming: 4 bases; junction bases outside the gene matches: 7. This CDR3 reads CASSLGPGLGYNEQFF. The CDR3 bases are TGTGCCAGCAGCTTAGGGCCTGGACTAGGATACAATGAGCAGTTCTTC.

This chain links TRBV7-2 with TRBJ2-1, with unresolved D. V was pared by 5 bases and J by 1 base, with 9 bases between. The CDR3 contains 14 residues. Germline V gene data show CDR1 as SGHTA and CDR2 as FQGNSA. The CDR3 is CASSLSISYNEQFF. DNA for the CDR3: TGTGCCAGCAGCCTAAGTATATCCTACAATGAGCAGTTCTTC.

This rearrangement joins TRBV19 to TRBJ2-3; TRBD2 matches 10 bases. Trimming at V came to 5 bases and at J to 7 bases, leaving 9 bases not matched to a gene. Germline V lookup: CDR1 LNHDA, CDR2 SQIVND (reference sequence). This CDR3 comprises 15 residues. CDR3 sequence reads: CASSWTSGPSNTQYF. The DNA of the CDR3 is TGTGCCAGTAGTTGGACTAGCGGCCCTTCGAATACGCAGTATTTT.